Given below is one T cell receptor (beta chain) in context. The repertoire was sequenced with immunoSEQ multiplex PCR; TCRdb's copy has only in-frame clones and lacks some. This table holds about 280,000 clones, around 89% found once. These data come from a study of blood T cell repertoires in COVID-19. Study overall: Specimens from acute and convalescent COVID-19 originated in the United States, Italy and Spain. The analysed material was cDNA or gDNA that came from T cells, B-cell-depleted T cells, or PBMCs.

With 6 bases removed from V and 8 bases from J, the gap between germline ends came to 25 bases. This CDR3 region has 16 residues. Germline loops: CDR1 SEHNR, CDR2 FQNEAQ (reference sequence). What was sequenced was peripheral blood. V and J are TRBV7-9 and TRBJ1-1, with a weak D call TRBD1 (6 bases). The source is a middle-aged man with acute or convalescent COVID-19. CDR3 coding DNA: TGTGCCAGCAGTACCGTAGGGGGGGCCCGTGCCGAGGAAGCTTTCTTT. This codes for CASSTVGGARAEEAFF.